The rows below give T cell receptor beta chains drawn from one sample of a study of blood T cells in healthy people across ages. A single record per CDR3 protein comes from TCRdb applying MiXCR to the 5' RACE reads. Here the sample spans hundreds of thousands of distinct CDR3 sequences, around half being singletons. The specimen was blood. Receptors originate from a man older than 75 in good health. The CDR3 runs from the conserved cysteine through the conserved F or W. Each record gives: CDR3 length, V gene, D gene, J gene, clone size, CDR3 DNA, CDR3 protein. A D gene is named only where the DNA matches it firmly. For some rows the clone size is stated as once, few or many, or as a class when expanded; others skip it.

CDR3 length: 15
V gene: TRBV3-1
D gene: .
J gene: TRBJ2-3
clone size: .
CDR3 DNA: TGTGCCAGCAGCCAAGGCGACAGTGGCACAGATACGCAGTATTTT
CDR3 protein: CASSQGDSGTDTQYF

CDR3 length: 12
V gene: TRBV20-1
D gene: .
J gene: TRBJ1-2
clone size: .
CDR3 DNA: TGCAGTGTTAGCCCGACAAACTATGGCTACACCTTC
CDR3 protein: CSVSPTNYGYTF

CDR3 length: 14
V gene: TRBV4-3
D gene: TRBD2
J gene: TRBJ2-1
clone size: few
CDR3 DNA: TGCGCCAGCAGCCAAGTCTGGCTAGCGGGGAATCAGTTCTTC
CDR3 protein: CASSQVWLAGNQFF

CDR3 length: 13
V gene: TRBV12-3/TRBV12-4
D gene: TRBD2
J gene: TRBJ2-5
clone size: once
CDR3 DNA: TGTGCCAGCAGTAAGGGGACTGGCGGGAGTCCGTACTTC
CDR3 protein: CASSKGTGGSPYF

CDR3 length: 14
V gene: TRBV7-2
D gene: TRBD2
J gene: TRBJ2-5
clone size: once
CDR3 DNA: TGTGCCAGCAGCAAACTAGCGGGAGTTTATGAGCAGTACTTC
CDR3 protein: CASSKLAGVYEQYF

CDR3 length: 16
V gene: TRBV7-3
D gene: .
J gene: TRBJ2-1
clone size: .
CDR3 DNA: TGTGCCAGCAGCTTGGGGACGGGACGATCCTACAATGAGCAGTTCTTC
CDR3 protein: CASSLGTGRSYNEQFF

CDR3 length: 16
V gene: TRBV7-2
D gene: TRBD2
J gene: TRBJ2-7
clone size: .
CDR3 DNA: TGTGCCAGCAGCTATTCTAGCGGGGGGGTGCGCTACGAGCAGTACTTC
CDR3 protein: CASSYSSGGVRYEQYF

CDR3 length: 15
V gene: TRBV6-2/TRBV6-3
D gene: .
J gene: TRBJ2-2
clone size: .
CDR3 DNA: TGTGCCAGCAGTAAACTGATCTCGAACACCGGGGAGCTGTTTTTT
CDR3 protein: CASSKLISNTGELFF

CDR3 length: 14
V gene: TRBV5-1
D gene: .
J gene: TRBJ2-7
clone size: few
CDR3 DNA: TGCGCCAGCAAAACGGCGGACCTCAAGGACGAGCAGTACTTC
CDR3 protein: CASKTADLKDEQYF

CDR3 length: 15
V gene: TRBV7-2
D gene: TRBD2
J gene: TRBJ2-7
clone size: .
CDR3 DNA: TGTGCCAGCAGCTTAGTCGTGAGCGGGGTGTACGAGCAGTACTTC
CDR3 protein: CASSLVVSGVYEQYF